This T cell receptor beta chain is from a study of T cells in women clearing cervical HPV infection. As to this clone: The CDR3 is cut off 3 residues early in the read; its end comes from the germline J gene.

The table came from immunoSEQ multiplex PCR; TCRdb's copy has only in-frame clones and leaves some out. The listing records tens of thousands of clones. The V segment lost 5 bases and the J segment 1 base; nucleotides outside the gene matches: 5. The CDR3 totals 15 residues. Germline lookup yields CDR1 SGHTA and CDR2 FQGNSA. The source material was blood buffy coat. This receptor was identified in a woman between 18 and 70 years old with a cervical HPV16 infection that either progressed to CIN3+ or cleared (not recorded which). The V and J genes are TRBV7-2 and TRBJ2-1; 7 bases are a match to TRBD2. Partial CDR3 DNA: TGTGCCAGCAGCATTGCTAGCGGTTCCTACAATGAG. Protein product: CASSIASGSYNE. The entire CDR3 sequence reads CASSIASGSYNEQFF.